A single sample is the source of the 5 T cell receptor beta chains below, sequenced in a study of beta chain features in type 1 diabetes. Expressed TCRB transcripts were sequenced, since all the RNA that had been isolated was reverse transcribed. Measured with immunoSEQ multiplex PCR; TCRdb has only the in-frame clones, and not every one. The repertoire holds 130,000 to 150,000 clones, with 10% as singletons. The sample consisted of naive CD4+ T cells from blood. The receptors derive from a man between 18 and 35 years old in good health.

This clone was counted a few times. The gene calls are TRBV5-1 and TRBJ1-2, with 9 bases identical to TRBD1. The CDR3 covers 14 residues. The trim removed 2 bases at V and 3 bases at J, leaving 2 bases unmatched. The germline gives CDR1 SGHRS, CDR2 YFSETQ. CDR3 bases: TGCGCCAGCAGCTTCGACAGGGGGGACTATGGCTACACCTTC. Translation: CASSFDRGDYGYTF.

A few counts support this clone. The chain uses TRBV18 and TRBJ1-4; D may be TRBD1 (5 bases). Trimming left V 3 bases short and J 8 bases short, with 13 bases between. The CDR3 length is 14 residues. CDR1 is KGHSH and CDR2 is LQKENI in the germline V gene. DNA of the CDR3: TGTGCCAGCTCACCCGACACAGGAAGAGAAAAACTGTTTTTT. It translates to CASSPDTGREKLFF.

The chain combines TRBV19 with TRBJ1-6, with D possibly TRBD1 on 5 matching bases. This CDR3 is 15 amino acids long. V lost 3 bases and J 10 bases, leaving 16 bases between the germline ends. The germline CDR1 and CDR2 sequences are LNHDA and SQIVND (reference sequence). CDR3 loop: CASSIFQGGESPLHF. In DNA form, the CDR3 reads TGTGCCAGTAGTATTTTCCAGGGAGGGGAATCACCCCTCCACTTT.

This clone was observed a few times. The J gene is TRBJ2-2, the V gene TRBV9; 9 nucleotides align to TRBD1. Germline CDR1 is SGDLS and CDR2 is YYNGEE. After removal of 3 bases from V and 6 bases from J, the junction contained 6 bases not matched to a gene. This CDR3 contains 15 residues. CDR3 sequence: CASSAGQGLAGELFF. The CDR3 nucleotides are TGTGCCAGCAGCGCTGGACAGGGGTTGGCCGGGGAGCTGTTTTTT.

In its sample, this clone was seen a few times. The chain links TRBV5-4 to TRBJ1-6, with TRBD1 as a possible D gene (5 bases). V lost 1 base and J lost 4, with 12 bases in between. Germline V gene data show CDR1 as SGHNT and CDR2 as YYREEE (reference sequence). The CDR3 sequence is 16 residues long. CDR3 region: CASSLWPGLYNSPLHF. CDR3 nucleotides: TGTGCCAGCAGCTTGTGGCCAGGGTTGTATAATTCACCCCTCCACTTT.